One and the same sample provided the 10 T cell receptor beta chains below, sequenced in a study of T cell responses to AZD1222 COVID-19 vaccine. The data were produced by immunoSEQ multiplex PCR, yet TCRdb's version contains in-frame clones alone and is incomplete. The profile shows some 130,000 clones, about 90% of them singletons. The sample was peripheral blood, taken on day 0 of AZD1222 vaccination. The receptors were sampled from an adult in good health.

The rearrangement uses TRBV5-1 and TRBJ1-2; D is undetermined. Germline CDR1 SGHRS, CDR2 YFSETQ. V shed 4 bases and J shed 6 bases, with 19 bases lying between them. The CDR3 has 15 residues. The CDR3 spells CASSIRTSGSDGYTF. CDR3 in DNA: TGCGCCAGCAGCATTCGGACGTCGGGGAGCGATGGCTACACCTTC.

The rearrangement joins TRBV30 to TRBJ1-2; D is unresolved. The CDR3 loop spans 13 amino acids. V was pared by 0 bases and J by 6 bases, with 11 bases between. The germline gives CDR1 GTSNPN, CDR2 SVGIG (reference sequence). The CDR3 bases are TGTGCCTGGAGTGTTGGGTCCCCTCATGGCTACACCTTC. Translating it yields CAWSVGSPHGYTF.

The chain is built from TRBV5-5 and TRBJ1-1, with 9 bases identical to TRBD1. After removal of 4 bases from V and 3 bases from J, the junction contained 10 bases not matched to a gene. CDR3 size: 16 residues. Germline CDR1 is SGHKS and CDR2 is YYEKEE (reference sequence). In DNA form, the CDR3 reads TGTGCCAGCAGCCTGAGGGGGGACAGGGAGTACACTGAAGCTTTCTTT. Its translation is CASSLRGDREYTEAFF.

The CDR3 DNA follows: TGTGCCAGCAGCTTTTTGTCGGGCTCTGAAGCTTTCTTT. This translates into CASSFLSGSEAFF. V usage is TRBV11-2 and J usage is TRBJ1-1; D is undetermined. There are 13 residues in the CDR3. Germline CDR1 SGHAT, CDR2 FQNNGV. Trimming took off 3 bases at V and 6 bases at J, with 11 bases between the two ends.

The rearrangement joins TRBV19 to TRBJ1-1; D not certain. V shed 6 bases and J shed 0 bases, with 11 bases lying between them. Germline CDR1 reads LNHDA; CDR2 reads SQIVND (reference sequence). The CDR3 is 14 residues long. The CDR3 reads CASRPGDLNTEAFF. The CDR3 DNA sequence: TGTGCCAGTAGACCCGGAGACCTGAACACTGAAGCTTTCTTT. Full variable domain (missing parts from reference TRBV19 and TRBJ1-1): DGGITQSPKYLFRKEGQNVTLSCEQNLNHDAMYWYRQDPGQGLRLIYYSQIVNDFQKGDIAEGYSVSREKKESFPLTVTSAQKNPTAFYLCASRPGDLNTEAFFGQGTRLTVV.

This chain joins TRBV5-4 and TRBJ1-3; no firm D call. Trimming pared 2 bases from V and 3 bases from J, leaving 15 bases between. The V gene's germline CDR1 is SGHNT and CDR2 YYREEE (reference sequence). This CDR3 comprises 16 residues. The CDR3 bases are TGTGCCAGCAGCTTCAAGGGAGCGCCTTTTGGAAACACCATATATTTT. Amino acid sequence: CASSFKGAPFGNTIYF.

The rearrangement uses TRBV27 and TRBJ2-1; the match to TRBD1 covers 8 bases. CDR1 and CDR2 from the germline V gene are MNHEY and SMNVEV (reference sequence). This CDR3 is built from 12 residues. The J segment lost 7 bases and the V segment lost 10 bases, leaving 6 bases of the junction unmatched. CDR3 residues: CATRQGRNEQFF. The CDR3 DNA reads TGTGCCACAAGACAGGGGAGGAATGAGCAGTTCTTC.

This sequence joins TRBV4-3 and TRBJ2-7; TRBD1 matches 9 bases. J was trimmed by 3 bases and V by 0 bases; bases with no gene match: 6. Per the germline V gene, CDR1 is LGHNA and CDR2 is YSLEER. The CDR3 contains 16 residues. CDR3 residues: CASSQERQGGNYEQYF. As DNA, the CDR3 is TGCGCCAGCAGCCAAGAAAGACAGGGGGGTAACTACGAGCAGTACTTC.

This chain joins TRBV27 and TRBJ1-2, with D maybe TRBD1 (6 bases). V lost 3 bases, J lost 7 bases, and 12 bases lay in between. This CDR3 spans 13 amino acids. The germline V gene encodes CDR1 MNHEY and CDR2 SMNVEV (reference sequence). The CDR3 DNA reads TGTGCCAGCAGTTTCAAAATAGGGGGTGGCTACACCTTC. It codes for CASSFKIGGGYTF.

The CDR3 DNA is TGTGCCAGCAGTGACTCCGGCGCCAGGGGGATATGGGGCTACACCTTC. Translating gives CASSDSGARGIWGYTF. The chain has TRBV6-4 and TRBJ1-2; TRBD1 matches 7 bases. The V and J ends lost 0 bases and 8 bases, in that order; junction bases with no gene match: 12. The CDR3 contains 16 residues. Germline CDR1 MRHNA, CDR2 SNTAGT.